The 9 T cell receptor beta chains below all came from one sample that was sequenced in a study of CD8 T cells in ankylosing spondylitis. TCRdb recomputed calls from the 5' RACE reads with MiXCR, one row per CDR3 protein. The profile shows some 330,000 distinct CDR3 sequences, roughly 8% of them singletons. Overall study results and limits: Ankylosing spondylitis blood appeared to be characterized by a TCR beta motif of roughly eight highly homologous variants.

For these receptors, no antigen is known. The sequenced material came from blood, either unsorted or a sorted T cell fraction (not recorded which). The receptors shown here come from a male donor with ankylosing spondylitis.

This clonotype was found many times. V and J are TRBV28 and TRBJ1-5; D is perhaps TRBD1 (5 bases). Germline V lookup: CDR1 MDHEN, CDR2 SYDVKM. The CDR3 runs 13 residues. Trimming removed 5 bases at V and 7 bases at J, with 12 bases between. CDR3 in amino acids: CASSRRARQPQHF. The CDR3 nucleotides read TGTGCCAGCAGTCGCAGGGCGAGACAGCCCCAGCATTTT.

The chain couples TRBV15 to TRBJ2-7; no clear D gene. V lost 0 bases and J lost 4, with 10 bases in between. Germline V gene sequence: CDR1 LNHNV, CDR2 YYDKDF (reference sequence). This CDR3 has 14 amino acids. This CDR3 reads CATSRDKNTYEQYF. Written as DNA, the CDR3 is TGTGCCACCAGCAGAGATAAAAACACGTACGAGCAGTACTTC.

This clonotype occurred many times. CDR3 nucleotides: TGTGCCAGTCAGACAGGGAATGAAAAACTGTTTTTT. It translates to CASQTGNEKLFF. The chain is built from TRBV25-1 and TRBJ1-4; 7 positions agree with TRBD1. The ends lost 9 bases at V and 5 bases at J; junction bases unmatched: 3. CDR3 size: 12 residues. Germline V gene data show CDR1 as MGHDK and CDR2 as SYGVNS. The complete variable domain, with remaining parts taken from reference TRBV25-1 and TRBJ1-4, reads EADIYQTPRYLVIGTGKKITLECSQTMGHDKMYWYQQDPGMELHLIHYSYGVNSTEKGDLSSESTVSRIRTEHFPLTLESARPSHTSQYLCASQTGNEKLFFGSGTQLSVL.

The sample holds a few counts of this clonotype. The chain recombines TRBV5-6 with TRBJ2-3; TRBD2 matches at 9 bases. CDR1 SGHDT and CDR2 YYEEEE come from the germline V gene. The CDR3 totals 17 residues. V lost 1 base to trimming and J lost 2 bases; unmatched junction nucleotides: 8. The CDR3 is CASSLRISGSPTDTQYF. The DNA of the CDR3 is TGTGCCAGCAGCTTGCGAATTAGCGGGAGTCCCACAGATACGCAGTATTTT.

This clonotype was counted at least ten times. The V call is TRBV5-1, the J call TRBJ2-7; 8 nucleotides agree with TRBD2. The CDR3 is made up of 20 amino acids. Germline CDR1 and CDR2: SGHRS and YFSETQ. Unmatched junction bases numbered 19, after V lost 0 bases and J lost 2 bases. The CDR3 DNA reads TGCGCCAGCAGCTTGGTCAGTTCGGGAGGGAGTAGACTCTTCCCCTACGAGCAGTACTTC. It encodes CASSLVSSGGSRLFPYEQYF.

This clonotype has only a few counts. The V call is TRBV20-1, the J call TRBJ2-5; 8 nucleotides line up with TRBD2. The CDR3 consists of 11 residues. Trimming cost V 6 bases and J 7 bases; bases outside gene matches: 4. Germline CDR1 reads DFQATT; CDR2 reads SNEGSKA (reference sequence). The CDR3 region is CSASSGRTQYF. The CDR3 nucleotides are TGCAGTGCAAGCAGCGGGAGGACCCAGTACTTC.

This clonotype was seen repeatedly, ten times or more. The chain carries TRBV7-9 and TRBJ2-7; unclear D gene. V was shortened by 4 bases and J by 6 bases, with 7 bases between the two germline ends. The V gene's germline CDR1 is SEHNR and CDR2 FQNEAQ (reference sequence). The CDR3 consists of 11 residues. CDR3 loop: CASSSFREQYF. The CDR3 DNA follows: TGTGCCAGCAGCTCCTTCCGCGAGCAGTACTTC. The whole variable domain, remainder taken from reference TRBV7-9 and TRBJ2-7, is DTGVSQNPRHKITKRGQNVTFRCDPISEHNRLYWYRQTLGQGPEFLTYFQNEAQLEKSRLLSDRFSAERPKGSFSTLEIQRTEQGDSAMYLCASSSFREQYFGPGTRLTVT.

In this sample, this clonotype turned up a few times. The chain recombines TRBV4-3 with TRBJ2-6; D is possibly TRBD2 (5 bases). Per germline, CDR1 LGHNA and CDR2 YSLEER. V was clipped by 1 base and J by 2 bases, with 9 bases between them. The CDR3 has 16 amino acids. The CDR3 DNA is TGCGCCAGCAGCCAAGTTGCGAGGGCTGGGGCCAACGTCCTGACTTTC. Translation: CASSQVARAGANVLTF.

This chain joins TRBV7-9 and TRBJ2-7; D tentatively fits TRBD1 or TRBD2 (5 bases each). The V end lost 5 bases, the J end lost 2 bases, and 13 bases lay between the germline ends. This CDR3 is built from 14 residues. Germline assignment: CDR1 SEHNR and CDR2 FQNEAQ (reference sequence). CDR3 protein: CASSAPTGPYEQYF. The CDR3, as DNA: TGTGCCAGCAGCGCCCCTACGGGACCCTACGAGCAGTACTTC.